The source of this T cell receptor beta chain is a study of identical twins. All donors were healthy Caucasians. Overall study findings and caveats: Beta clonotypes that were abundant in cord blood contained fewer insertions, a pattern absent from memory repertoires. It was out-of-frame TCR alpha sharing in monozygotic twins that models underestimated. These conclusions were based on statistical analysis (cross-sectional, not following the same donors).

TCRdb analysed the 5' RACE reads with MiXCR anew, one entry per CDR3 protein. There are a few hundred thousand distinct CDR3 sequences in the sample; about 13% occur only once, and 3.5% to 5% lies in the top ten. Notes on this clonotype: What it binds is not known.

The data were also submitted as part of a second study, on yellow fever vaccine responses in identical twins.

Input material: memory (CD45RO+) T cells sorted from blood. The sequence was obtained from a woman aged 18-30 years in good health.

CDR3 coding DNA: TGTGCCAGCAGCTCACCGAGCTCCTACGAGCAGTACTTC. As protein: CASSSPSSYEQYF. The chain employs TRBV7-2 and TRBJ2-7; D gene uncertain. Trimming cost V 4 bases and J 0 bases, with 7 bases left between them. The CDR3 runs 13 residues. The V gene's germline CDR1 is SGHTA and CDR2 FQGNSA.